The 28 T cell receptor beta chains presented below share a single source sample, sequenced in a study of blood T cell repertoires in COVID-19. Profiled with immunoSEQ multiplex PCR; TCRdb holds only in-frame clones, not every one. The sample lists some 250,000 clones; roughly 91% were seen once. Sequenced sample: peripheral blood. Receptor source: a woman aged 40 to 50 who had recovered from COVID-19.

The chain has TRBV21-1 and TRBJ1-1; the D call in the table, TRBD1, was not verified against the DNA. TRBV21-1 constitutes a pseudogene. The CDR3 is 12 amino acids. CDR3 bases: TGTGCCAGCAGCAAGGACAGGGGTTCAGCTTTCTTT. Protein product: CASSKDRGSAFF.

This clone has only one observation. This chain uses TRBV7-2 with TRBJ1-2; tentative D call: TRBD1 (5 bases). The length of the CDR3 is 15 residues. In germline, CDR1 is SGHTA, CDR2 FQGNSA. V was shortened by 0 bases and J by 4 bases, with 12 bases between the two germline ends. The CDR3 protein is CASSLAAGESYGYTF. In DNA form, the CDR3 reads TGTGCCAGCAGCTTAGCGGCGGGGGAGTCCTATGGCTACACCTTC. Drawing the rest from reference TRBV7-2 and TRBJ1-2, the complete variable domain is GAGVSQSPSNKVTEKGKDVELRCDPISGHTALYWYRQSLGQGLEFLIYFQGNSAPDKSGLPSDRFSAERTGGSVSTLTIQRTQQEDSAVYLCASSLAAGESYGYTFGSGTRLTVV.

This clone was counted between two and nine times. This chain joins TRBV7-2 and TRBJ2-1; 8 bases agree with TRBD1. The germline CDR1 and CDR2 sequences are SGHTA and FQGNSA. V lost 8 bases and J lost 3; bases outside the gene matches: 12. The CDR3 has 16 residues. For the CDR3, the DNA is TGTGCCAGCTCCCCGCGACCAGGACAGGGCTACAATGAGCAGTTCTTC. It specifies CASSPRPGQGYNEQFF. The whole variable domain, filled in from reference TRBV7-2 and TRBJ2-1, reads GAGVSQSPSNKVTEKGKDVELRCDPISGHTALYWYRQSLGQGLEFLIYFQGNSAPDKSGLPSDRFSAERTGGSVSTLTIQRTQQEDSAVYLCASSPRPGQGYNEQFFGPGTRLTVL.

The CDR3 sequence: CSVGKVLAGVVGTQYF. The CDR3 DNA follows: TGCAGCGTCGGGAAGGTGCTAGCGGGAGTTGTGGGGACCCAGTACTTC. The chain carries TRBV29-1 and TRBJ2-5; the match to TRBD2 covers 10 bases. The length of the CDR3 is 16 residues. V lost 6 bases and J lost 7; bases outside the gene matches: 17. CDR1 is SQVTM, CDR2 ANQGSEA, per germline.

This clone has only one observation. This chain uses TRBV19 with TRBJ1-2; D is uncertain. CDR3 length: 14 amino acids. Per germline, CDR1 LNHDA and CDR2 SQIVND (reference sequence). The CDR3 region has the DNA TGTGCTGGAATACGGGGAGGGACTAACTATGGCTACACCTTC. Translated, it gives CAGIRGGTNYGYTF.

This chain links TRBV6-4 with TRBJ2-7, with TRBD2 matching over 10 bases. J gave up 6 bases and V 4 bases, and 6 bases lay outside the gene matches. The CDR3 is 14 amino acids. Germline-derived CDR1 and CDR2 are MRHNA and SNTAGT. The CDR3 DNA reads as TGTGCCAGCAGTGCCCTAGCGGGAGCTGGCGAGCAGTACTTC. This translates into CASSALAGAGEQYF.

This clone was seen a handful of times. V is TRBV18 and J is TRBJ1-2; the match to TRBD1 covers 7 bases. The CDR3 spans 15 residues. Germline V gives CDR1 KGHSH, CDR2 LQKENI. Losses at the gene ends were 3 bases for V and 8 bases for J; bases not matched to a gene: 12. This CDR3 is CASSPNRGPTGGYTF. The CDR3 DNA sequence: TGTGCCAGCTCACCCAACAGGGGACCCACTGGGGGCTACACCTTC.

The chain links TRBV10-3 to TRBJ2-1, with 8 bases matching TRBD2. V shed 10 bases and J 9 bases; nucleotides not matched to a gene: 14. This CDR3 comprises 14 residues. In germline, CDR1 is ENHRY, CDR2 SYGVKD. Here the CDR3 reads CATNGAGETGEQFF. The CDR3 coding sequence is TGTGCCACCAACGGAGCGGGAGAGACGGGTGAGCAGTTCTTC.

Only one count was recorded for this clone. The rearrangement uses TRBV7-6 and TRBJ2-2; 9 nucleotides line up with TRBD1. With V trimmed by 6 bases and J by 4 bases, 3 bases remained unmatched. The CDR3 has 14 residues. Germline V gene lookup returns CDR1 SGHVS and CDR2 FNYEAQ. CDR3 in amino acids: CASSGTGRTGELFF. In DNA, the CDR3 is TGTGCCAGCAGTGGGACAGGGCGCACCGGGGAGCTGTTTTTT.

The chain carries TRBV19 and TRBJ2-7; possible D gene TRBD2, 6 bases. The V and J ends lost 5 bases and 4 bases respectively, with 12 bases between them. Germline loops: CDR1 LNHDA, CDR2 SQIVND (reference sequence). There are 13 residues in the CDR3. For the CDR3, the DNA is TGTGCCAGTAGTCGCGCTAGCGCGTACGAGCAGTACTTC. Translated: CASSRASAYEQYF.

This chain links TRBV6-6 with TRBJ2-1, with a possible D match to TRBD1 (5 bases). V was shortened by 6 bases and J by 0 bases, with 12 bases between the two germline ends. The germline gives CDR1 MNHNY, CDR2 SVGAGI (reference sequence). This CDR3 comprises 15 residues. The CDR3, as DNA: TGTGCCAGCAGCCGACTCCAGGGCTCCTACAATGAGCAGTTCTTC. This translates into CASSRLQGSYNEQFF.

The V call is TRBV12-2, the J call TRBJ2-2; TRBD2, the table's D call, was not compared with the DNA. TRBV12-2 is a pseudogene. The CDR3 covers 17 residues. The CDR3 DNA reads as TGTGCAAGTCGCTTAGCGCATGGTGCGCCGAACACCGGGGAGCTGTTTTTT. Protein sequence: CASRLAHGAPNTGELFF.

The V and J genes are TRBV7-9 and TRBJ2-5; D unclear. The CDR3 runs to 13 residues. The germline V and J ends were trimmed by 3 bases and 5 bases, with 10 bases remaining between them. The V gene's germline CDR1 is SEHNR and CDR2 FQNEAQ (reference sequence). CDR3 sequence (DNA): TGTGCCAGCAGCTTGGGTGCGCGGGAGACCCAGTACTTC. Translation gives CASSLGARETQYF.

V usage is TRBV29-1 and J usage is TRBJ2-3, with D perhaps TRBD1 (5 bases). Germline assignment: CDR1 SQVTM and CDR2 ANQGSEA. Trimming took off 7 bases at V and 0 bases at J, with 14 bases between the two ends. CDR3 size: 14 residues. The CDR3 reads CSGARVASTDTQYF. The CDR3 DNA follows: TGCAGCGGGGCCAGGGTGGCCAGCACAGATACGCAGTATTTT.

The V call is TRBV29-1, the J call TRBJ1-2, with 10 bases aligning to TRBD1. CDR3 length: 12 residues. Per the germline V gene, CDR1 is SQVTM and CDR2 is ANQGSEA. J lost 7 bases, V lost 4 bases, and 3 bases had no gene match. The CDR3 loop reads CSVGDRGGGYTF. The CDR3 DNA reads TGCAGCGTTGGGGACAGGGGAGGTGGCTACACCTTC.

CDR3: CASSTVRYSPLHF. The CDR3 nucleotides are TGTGCCAGCAGTACGGTTCGTTACTCACCCCTCCACTTT. V is TRBV28 and J is TRBJ1-6; D remains ambiguous. The CDR3 length is 13 residues. V lost 5 bases and J 10 bases, leaving 12 bases between the germline ends. Germline V gene data show CDR1 as MDHEN and CDR2 as SYDVKM.

This chain links TRBV20-1 with TRBJ2-7; D is unclear. CDR1 and CDR2 (germline): DFQATT, SNEGSKA (reference sequence). The CDR3 is made up of 12 amino acids. The V end was cut by 3 bases, the J end by 4 bases, with 10 bases between. The CDR3 loop reads CSASLVWYEQYF. DNA for the CDR3: TGCAGTGCTAGTCTAGTCTGGTACGAGCAGTACTTC.

The rearrangement uses TRBV27 and TRBJ2-7; the match to TRBD2 covers 12 bases. Unmatched junction bases numbered 10, after V lost 4 bases and J lost 6 bases. The length of the CDR3 is 16 residues. Germline values: CDR1 MNHEY, CDR2 SMNVEV (reference sequence). The CDR3 nucleotides read TGTGCCAGCAGTTCCCCGGGACTAGCGGGCACCCTCGAGCAGTACTTC. It yields the protein CASSSPGLAGTLEQYF.

Here the CDR3 DNA reads TGTGCCAGCAGTTTATCCCGACCGGGACAGGGGGCCCAGAGGAGCAATCAGCCCCAGCATTTT. Protein: CASSLSRPGQGAQRSNQPQHF. The chain recombines TRBV27 with TRBJ1-5; TRBD1 aligns across 12 bases. CDR1 is MNHEY, CDR2 SMNVEV, per germline (reference sequence). Losses at the gene ends were 0 bases for V and 1 base for J; bases not matched to a gene: 13. The CDR3 runs to 21 residues.

This chain connects TRBV19 to TRBJ1-1; the D is unclear. Germline CDR1 is LNHDA and CDR2 is SQIVND (reference sequence). The CDR3 runs 13 residues. The V gene lost 3 bases and the J gene lost 4 bases, with 9 bases spanning the gap. The CDR3 sequence: CASSIGGPTEAFF. As DNA, the CDR3 is TGTGCCAGTAGTATTGGAGGGCCCACTGAAGCTTTCTTT.

J is TRBJ1-2 and V is TRBV7-9; weak D call: TRBD1 (6 bases). The germline V gene has CDR1 SEHNR and CDR2 FQNEAQ (reference sequence). This CDR3 region has 12 residues. Trimming shortened V by 5 bases and J by 3 bases, and 7 bases separated the two germline ends. The CDR3, as DNA: TGTGCCAGCAGCCGGACAGACTATGGCTACACCTTC. Its translation: CASSRTDYGYTF.

In its sample, this clone was seen a few times. V is TRBV18 and J is TRBJ2-7, with 10 bases that match TRBD2. CDR1 and CDR2 (germline): KGHSH, LQKENI. The CDR3 has 15 residues. Unmatched junction bases numbered 2, after V lost 2 bases and J lost 1 base. The chain's CDR3 is CASSPGTSVSYEQYV. The CDR3 DNA follows: TGTGCCAGCTCACCAGGGACTAGCGTATCCTACGAGCAGTACGTC.

V usage is TRBV30 and J usage is TRBJ2-1; D gene ambiguous. The CDR3 consists of 12 residues. CDR1 is GTSNPN and CDR2 is SVGIG in the germline V gene (reference sequence). V gave up 0 bases and J gave up 10 bases, with 10 bases separating them. The CDR3 bases are TGTGCCTGGAGTGTACGGTCTAGAGAGCAGTTCTTC. This gives the protein CAWSVRSREQFF.

This chain connects TRBV4-1 to TRBJ1-2; tentative D call: TRBD1 (5 bases). Trimming removed 1 base at V and 4 bases at J, with 13 bases between. The CDR3 covers 15 residues. The germline V gene encodes CDR1 MGHRA and CDR2 YSYEKL. Here the CDR3 DNA reads TGCGCCAGCAGCCAAGTTCGTCGGGGGGGCTATGGCTACACCTTC. Its protein is CASSQVRRGGYGYTF.

CDR3 sequence reads: CASSLLGRMNTEAFF. CDR3 nucleotides: TGTGCCAGCAGCCTCTTAGGGAGGATGAACACTGAAGCTTTCTTT. The V gene is TRBV5-6, the J gene TRBJ1-1; D is ambiguous. The CDR3 consists of 15 residues. From germline, CDR1 is SGHDT and CDR2 YYEEEE. V lost 4 bases and J 0 bases, leaving 13 bases between the germline ends.

The rearrangement uses TRBV12-3 or TRBV12-4 and TRBJ1-1, with 7 positions matching TRBD1. J gave up 4 bases and V 6 bases, and 5 bases lay outside the gene matches. This CDR3 is 13 amino acids long. The CDR3 region is CASRLRQGTEAFF. In nucleotides, the CDR3 is TGTGCCAGCAGACTTAGACAGGGCACTGAAGCTTTCTTT.

The V call is TRBV6-2 or TRBV6-3, the J call TRBJ1-6, with D unclear. There are 14 residues in the CDR3. Per germline, CDR1 MNHEY and CDR2 SVGEGT. V was trimmed by 0 bases and J by 7 bases, leaving 7 bases between them. The CDR3 is CASSYSRINSPLHF. The DNA for the CDR3 is TGTGCCAGCAGTTACTCGAGGATAAATTCACCCCTCCACTTT.

This chain joins TRBV3-1 (or the pseudogene TRBV3-2) and TRBJ1-2, with D perhaps TRBD1 (5 bases). Germline-derived CDR1 and CDR2 are LGHDT and YNNKEL (reference sequence). V was clipped by 5 bases and J by 4 bases, with 17 bases between them. CDR3 length: 15 amino acids. The CDR3: CASSVTVRAGYGYTF. The DNA of the CDR3 is TGTGCCAGCAGCGTCACAGTCAGGGCAGGCTATGGCTACACCTTC.